This T cell receptor (beta chain) was found in a study of T cell repertoires in cytomegalovirus infection. Overall study context: From public TCR beta signatures came an indication of both CMV infection and matching HLA type.

The CDR3 length is 14 residues. The V end lost 5 bases, the J end lost 4 bases, and 12 bases lay between the germline ends. This clonotype was seen repeatedly, ten times or more. In TCRdb, the reads were re-called with MiXCR into one record per CDR3 protein. The data contain hundreds of thousands of distinct CDR3 sequences, less than 25% of them seen just once; the ten biggest clones take up roughly 8%. The clonotype originates from a human donor in good health (CMV status not recorded). Some clones in this sample may be carry-over from other donors' samples. The chain recombines TRBV12-3 or TRBV12-4 with TRBJ2-1; D is tentatively TRBD1 or TRBD2 (6 bases each). The sequencing sample was made of CD8+ T cells from PBMCs. The CDR3 here is CASSPGAAYNEQFF. The CDR3 nucleotides read TGTGCCAGCAGTCCGGGGGCAGCGTACAATGAGCAGTTCTTC.